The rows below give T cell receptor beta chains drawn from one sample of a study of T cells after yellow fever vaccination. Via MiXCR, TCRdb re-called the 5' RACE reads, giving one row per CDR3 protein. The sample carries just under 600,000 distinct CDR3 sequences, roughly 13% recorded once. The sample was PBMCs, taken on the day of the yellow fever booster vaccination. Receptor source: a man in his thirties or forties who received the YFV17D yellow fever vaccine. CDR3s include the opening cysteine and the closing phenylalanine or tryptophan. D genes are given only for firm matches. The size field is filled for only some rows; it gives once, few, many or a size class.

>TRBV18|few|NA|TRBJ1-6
CASSPGHRNSPLHF
TGTGCCAGCTCACCCGGACACAGGAATTCACCCCTCCACTTT
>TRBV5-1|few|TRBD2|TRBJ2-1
CASRSWDYDNEQFF
TGCGCCAGCAGATCCTGGGACTACGACAATGAGCAGTTCTTC
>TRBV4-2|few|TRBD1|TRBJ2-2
CASSRRQGSTGELFF
TGTGCCAGCAGCCGACGACAGGGGAGCACCGGGGAGCTGTTTTTT
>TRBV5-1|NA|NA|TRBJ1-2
CASSLEDIPHGYTF
TGCGCCAGCAGCTTGGAAGACATCCCGCATGGCTACACCTTC
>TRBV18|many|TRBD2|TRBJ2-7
CASSPTAGALGEQYF
TGTGCCAGCTCCCCTACAGCGGGGGCCCTCGGCGAGCAGTACTTC
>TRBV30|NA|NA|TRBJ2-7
CAWMGQSYEQYF
TGTGCTTGGATGGGGCAATCCTACGAGCAGTACTTC
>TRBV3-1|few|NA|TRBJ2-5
CASSPRSLPPGLTQYF
TGTGCCAGCAGCCCTCGCTCCTTGCCCCCGGGACTGACCCAGTACTTC
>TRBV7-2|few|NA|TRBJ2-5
CASSPWVSRQETQYF
TGTGCCAGCAGCCCCTGGGTTTCGCGCCAAGAGACCCAGTACTTC
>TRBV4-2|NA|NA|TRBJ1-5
CASSQDLGPQHF
TGTGCCAGCAGCCAAGATCTGGGGCCCCAGCATTTT
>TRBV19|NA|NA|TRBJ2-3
CATQTRGTDTQYF
TGTGCCACCCAGACTAGGGGCACAGATACGCAGTATTTT
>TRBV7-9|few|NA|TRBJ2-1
CASTPLVSGTRNEQFF
TGTGCCAGCACCCCCTTGGTATCGGGAACTAGGAATGAGCAGTTCTTC
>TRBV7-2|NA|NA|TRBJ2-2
CAISLGTRGELFF
TGTGCCATCAGCTTAGGGACAAGGGGGGAGCTGTTTTTT
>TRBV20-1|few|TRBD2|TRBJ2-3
CSAPRLAGKGSPQYF
TGCAGTGCTCCCAGACTAGCGGGAAAAGGTAGTCCGCAGTATTTT
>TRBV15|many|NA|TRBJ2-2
CATSRDSLNTGELFF
TGTGCCACCAGCAGGGACAGCCTGAACACCGGGGAGCTGTTTTTT
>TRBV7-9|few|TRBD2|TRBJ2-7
CASALAGGYEQYF
TGTGCCAGCGCGTTAGCGGGAGGGTACGAGCAGTACTTC
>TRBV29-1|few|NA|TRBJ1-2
CSVLLNSGYTF
TGCAGCGTCCTCTTAAATTCTGGCTACACCTTC
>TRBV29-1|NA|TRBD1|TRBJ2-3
CSVERTGGGTDTQYF
TGCAGCGTTGAAAGGACAGGGGGGGGAACAGATACGCAGTATTTT
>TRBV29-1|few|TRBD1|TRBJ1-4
CSVETRGTEKLFF
TGCAGCGTTGAAACCAGGGGGACGGAAAAACTGTTTTTT
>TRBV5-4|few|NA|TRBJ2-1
CASSRVGGMEEQFF
TGTGCCAGCAGCCGGGTGGGGGGCATGGAAGAGCAGTTCTTC
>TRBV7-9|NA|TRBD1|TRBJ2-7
CASSTDREANEQYF
TGTGCCAGCAGCACAGACAGGGAAGCCAACGAGCAGTACTTC
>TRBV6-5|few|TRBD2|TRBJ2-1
CASSYLTSGSVYEQFF
TGTGCCAGCAGTTACCTTACTAGCGGGAGTGTCTATGAGCAGTTCTTC
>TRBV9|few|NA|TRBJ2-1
CASSVVAPPGEQFF
TGTGCCAGCAGCGTAGTCGCCCCCCCCGGGGAGCAGTTCTTC
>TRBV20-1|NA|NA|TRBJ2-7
CSAQGVYEQYF
TGCAGTGCTCAAGGGGTATACGAGCAGTACTTC
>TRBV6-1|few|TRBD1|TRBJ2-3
CASSPTGTVSTDTQYF
TGTGCCAGCAGTCCCACCGGGACAGTCAGCACAGATACGCAGTATTTT
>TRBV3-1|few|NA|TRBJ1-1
CASSRLAAEAFF
TGTGCCAGCAGTCGGCTTGCCGCTGAAGCTTTCTTT
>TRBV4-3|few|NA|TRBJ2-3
CASSQDRAASSRYTDTQYF
TGCGCCAGCAGCCAAGATAGAGCGGCCTCCTCCAGGTACACAGATACGCAGTATTTT
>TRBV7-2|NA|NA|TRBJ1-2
CASSPTVGVNYGYTF
TGTGCCAGCAGCCCGACAGTGGGGGTTAACTATGGCTACACCTTC
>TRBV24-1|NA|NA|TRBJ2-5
CATSDLEYTGEQETQYF
TGTGCCACCAGTGATTTGGAATACACCGGAGAGCAAGAGACCCAGTACTTC
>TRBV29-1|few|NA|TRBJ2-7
CSVGPGAIYEQYF
TGCAGCGTTGGCCCAGGGGCTATCTACGAGCAGTACTTC